The 18 T cell receptor beta chains presented below share a single source sample, sequenced in a study of breast tumors, draining lymph nodes, adjacent tissues (dated by TCRdb to about 2016). The library was made by multiplex PCR. The run used an Illumina HiSeq 2000. The raw public reads went through TCRdb reprocessing: fastp at Q25, MiXCR clone calling, in-frame beta chains kept. Each record represents a unique CDR3 protein, reported with the most common genes and DNA among its rows. The sample table holds around 50,000 distinct CDR3 sequences, of which 23% were seen once. The ten largest clonotypes hold 6.5% to 8% of the sample. The sequencing sample was made of breast tumor tissue. The receptors shown here come from a female donor with breast cancer. Some clones in this sample may be carry-over from other donors' samples.

The J gene is TRBJ2-5, the V gene TRBV20-1; 8 nucleotides agree with TRBD2. Germline V gene lookup returns CDR1 DFQATT and CDR2 SNEGSKA (reference sequence). The CDR3 is 13 residues long. J was trimmed by 5 bases and V by 6 bases; bases with no gene match: 8. The CDR3 DNA is TGCAGTGCGCCCGGGACTAGAAGGGAGACCCAGTACTTC. The encoded protein is CSAPGTRRETQYF.

About this clonotype: This CDR3 fails to terminate in the conserved phenylalanine or tryptophan, so it likely reflects a read error. The V gene is TRBV28, the J gene TRBJ2-3; 8 bases fit TRBD1. The CDR3 has 13 amino acids. After removal of 1 base from V and 9 bases from J, the junction contained 3 bases not matched to a gene. Germline V gene data show CDR1 as MDHEN and CDR2 as SYDVKM. In DNA, the CDR3 is TGTGCCAGCAGTTTATACAGGGGGTACACGCAGTATCTT. Amino acid sequence: CASSLYRGYTQYL.

This clonotype was counted between two and nine times. Given a much more abundant clone one base away, this may be a read error. Lacking the conserved final phenylalanine or tryptophan, this CDR3 likely reflects a read error. The gene calls are TRBV7-8 and TRBJ1-6; D remains unclear. CDR3 length equals 13 residues. Between the trimmed V and J ends, which lost 4 bases and 7 bases, there was a span of 8 bases. Germline V gene lookup returns CDR1 SGHVS and CDR2 FQNEAQ. The CDR3 is CASSYNANSPLHL. The CDR3 DNA sequence: TGTGCCAGCAGCTACAATGCGAATTCACCCCTCCACCTT.

This clonotype counts as medium-sized (0.01 to 0.1%). V usage is TRBV29-1 and J usage is TRBJ2-2; 11 bases are shared with TRBD2. This CDR3 is built from 15 residues. From germline, CDR1 is SQVTM and CDR2 ANQGSEA. The V gene end was trimmed by 3 bases and the J gene end by 8 bases; junction bases not matched to a gene: 8. Here the CDR3 DNA reads TGCAGCGTTGAGGTGCTAGCGGGAGGCGGAGGGGAGCTGTTTTTT. It codes for CSVEVLAGGGGELFF.

This clonotype was detected ten times or more. The chain joins TRBV13 to TRBJ2-6, with D perhaps TRBD1 (6 bases). In germline, CDR1 is PRHDT, CDR2 FYEKMQ (reference sequence). The CDR3 is 18 residues long. The V gene lost 3 bases and the J gene lost 2 bases, with 17 bases spanning the gap. CDR3 residues: CASSFVRGLTAGANVLTF. As DNA, the CDR3 is TGTGCCAGCAGCTTTGTGAGGGGGTTGACAGCTGGGGCCAACGTCCTGACTTTC.

This clonotype was recorded a few times. This chain links TRBV14 with TRBJ2-3, with 9 bases fitting TRBD1. CDR3 length: 16 amino acids. The germline V gene has CDR1 SGHDN and CDR2 FVKESK. Trimming at V came to 6 bases and at J to 2 bases, leaving 9 bases not matched to a gene. CDR3 region: CASRKTGGLPTDTQYF. The CDR3 DNA sequence: TGTGCCAGCAGAAAGACAGGGGGATTACCCACAGATACGCAGTATTTT.

With respect to this clonotype: A much larger clone lies a single base off, so this may be a read error. The rearrangement joins TRBV6-1 to TRBJ2-7; D call uncertain. The V gene's germline CDR1 is MNHNS and CDR2 SASEGT. V lost 4 bases and J lost 7, with 11 bases in between. This CDR3 contains 12 residues. The CDR3 nucleotides are TGTGCCAGCAGTGGAATGGTGGATGAGCAGTACTTC. This sequence encodes CASSGMVDEQYF.

A remark on this clonotype: This clone may be a read error of a much larger clone one base away. The rearrangement uses TRBV3-1 and TRBJ2-2, with 9 bases identical to TRBD2. Germline values: CDR1 LGHDT, CDR2 YNNKEL (reference sequence). This CDR3 spans 17 amino acids. DNA for the CDR3: TGTGCCGGCAGCCCAGGTGCTAGCGGGGTGAACACCGGGGAGCTGTTTTTT. Translating gives CAGSPGASGVNTGELFF.

Details on this clonotype: Since a much larger clone is just one base distant, this may be a read error. This chain links TRBV11-2 with TRBJ2-7, with TRBD1 identical over 12 bases. In germline, CDR1 is SGHAT, CDR2 FQNNGV. The CDR3 runs 15 residues. J lost 6 bases, V lost 4 bases, and 7 bases had no gene match. The CDR3 coding sequence is TGTGCCAGCAGCTCATCGGGACAGGGGGCGCCCGAGCAGTACTTC. It specifies CASSSSGQGAPEQYF.

This clonotype was detected ten times or more. The rearrangement joins TRBV3-1 to TRBJ2-7; a possible D gene is TRBD2 (5 bases). V was pared by 3 bases and J by 3 bases, with 6 bases between. The length of the CDR3 is 12 residues. CDR1 and CDR2 (germline): LGHDT, YNNKEL (reference sequence). CDR3 nucleotides: TGTGCCAGCAGCCACGGGGTCTACGAGCAGTACTTC. It yields the protein CASSHGVYEQYF.

Many counts were recorded for this clonotype. This sequence joins TRBV9 and TRBJ2-3; 8 bases are shared with TRBD2. Germline V gene data show CDR1 as SGDLS and CDR2 as YYNGEE. This CDR3 comprises 17 residues. V shed 0 bases and J 0 bases; nucleotides not matched to a gene: 6. The CDR3 nucleotides read TGTGCCAGCAGCGTAGACCGGGGGGGATCTAGCACAGATACGCAGTATTTT. Amino acid sequence: CASSVDRGGSSTDTQYF.

This sequence joins TRBV20-1 and TRBJ2-7; D might be TRBD2 (6 bases). Germline CDR1 is DFQATT and CDR2 is SNEGSKA (reference sequence). The CDR3 has 14 amino acids. V lost 1 base and J 0 bases, leaving 10 bases between the germline ends. In nucleotides, the CDR3 is TGCAGTGCTAGAGTAGGTAGCGGCTCCTACGAGCAGTACTTC. Translating gives CSARVGSGSYEQYF.

The chain carries TRBV2 and TRBJ2-1; 11 nucleotides line up with TRBD2. CDR3 size: 13 residues. Trimming at V came to 8 bases and at J to 14 bases, leaving 11 bases not matched to a gene. Germline V CDR1 and CDR2: SNHLY, FYNNEI. The CDR3 reads CASRLTSGKREFF. CDR3 DNA: TGTGCCAGCCGGCTGACTAGCGGGAAGAGGGAGTTCTTC.

This clonotype has just a few counts. This chain links TRBV28 with TRBJ2-3, with 9 nucleotides matching TRBD1. Germline values: CDR1 MDHEN, CDR2 SYDVKM. V lost 7 bases to trimming and J lost 2 bases; unmatched junction nucleotides: 7. CDR3 length: 15 amino acids. The CDR3, as DNA: TGTGCCAGCATCCAACAGGGGGCCCCCACAGATACGCAGTATTTT. As protein: CASIQQGAPTDTQYF.

This clonotype was counted ten times or more. The chain's CDR3 is CSARADRGVGYEQYF. The CDR3, as DNA: TGCAGTGCTAGAGCGGACAGGGGGGTTGGGTACGAGCAGTACTTC. The chain has TRBV20-1 and TRBJ2-7; 10 bases map to TRBD1. J was trimmed by 4 bases and V by 1 base; bases with no gene match: 7. CDR1 is DFQATT, CDR2 SNEGSKA, per germline (reference sequence). This CDR3 has 15 amino acids.

This clonotype came up once. The V gene is TRBV6-1, the J gene TRBJ2-4, with D possibly being TRBD2 (5 bases). This CDR3 is built from 14 residues. Between the trimmed V and J ends, which lost 7 bases and 2 bases, there was a span of 12 bases. The germline gives CDR1 MNHNS, CDR2 SASEGT. The CDR3 DNA reads TGTGCCAGCACCCTCCCGGGATCCAAAAACATTCAGTACTTC. Protein sequence: CASTLPGSKNIQYF.

This clonotype was detected many times. The chain combines TRBV29-1 with TRBJ2-1; D is undetermined. Looked up from germline, CDR1 is SQVTM and CDR2 is ANQGSEA. V was trimmed by 6 bases and J by 7 bases, leaving 13 bases between them. The length of the CDR3 is 12 residues. Here the CDR3 reads CSVGSGRNEQFF. As DNA, the CDR3 is TGCAGCGTGGGCTCCGGACGGAATGAGCAGTTCTTC.

The chain recombines TRBV7-9 with TRBJ2-6; TRBD1 aligns across 7 bases. The CDR3 runs to 17 residues. Losses at the gene ends were 1 base for V and 0 bases for J; bases not matched to a gene: 3. Germline CDR1 and CDR2: SEHNR and FQNEAQ (reference sequence). The CDR3 loop is CASSLGQGDSGANVLTF. For the CDR3, the DNA is TGTGCCAGCAGCTTAGGGCAGGGGGACTCTGGGGCCAACGTCCTGACTTTC.